Listed here is a single T cell receptor beta chain. Generated by immunoSEQ multiplex PCR, the TCRdb table keeps only in-frame clones and is missing some. This table holds around 250,000 clones, 90% found once. This CDR3 contains 15 residues. J was trimmed by 4 bases and V by 6 bases; bases with no gene match: 5. Germline V CDR1 and CDR2: MNHEY, SVGEGT. These data originate in a study of blood T cell repertoires in COVID-19. The source material was peripheral blood. The chain links TRBV6-2 or TRBV6-3 to TRBJ2-1, with 11 bases fitting TRBD2. This clonotype was sampled from a woman in her sixties or seventies with COVID-19, enrolled during active disease. The DNA of the CDR3 is TGTGCCAGCAGACCTAGCGGGGGGCGTTACAATGAGCAGTTCTTC. It translates to CASRPSGGRYNEQFF.